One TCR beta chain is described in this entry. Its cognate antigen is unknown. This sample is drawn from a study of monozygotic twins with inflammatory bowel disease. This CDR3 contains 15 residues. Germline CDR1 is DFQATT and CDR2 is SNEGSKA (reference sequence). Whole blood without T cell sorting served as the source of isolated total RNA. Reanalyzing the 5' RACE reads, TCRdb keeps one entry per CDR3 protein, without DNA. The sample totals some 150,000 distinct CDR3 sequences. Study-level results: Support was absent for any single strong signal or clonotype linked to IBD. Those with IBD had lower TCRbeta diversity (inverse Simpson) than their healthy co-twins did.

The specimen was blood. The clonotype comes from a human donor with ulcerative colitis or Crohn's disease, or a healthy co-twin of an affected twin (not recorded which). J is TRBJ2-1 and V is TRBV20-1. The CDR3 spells CSARARADSYNEQFF.